The 24 T cell receptor beta chains listed next were all sequenced from one sample in a study of blood T cell repertoires in COVID-19. The table came from immunoSEQ multiplex PCR; TCRdb's copy has only in-frame clones and leaves some out. The repertoire holds approximately 100,000 clones, with roughly four fifths as singletons. The specimen sequenced was peripheral blood. The receptors here all came from a woman in her sixties with acute or convalescent COVID-19.

The V and J genes are TRBV9 and TRBJ2-7; unclear D gene. Looked up from germline, CDR1 is SGDLS and CDR2 is YYNGEE. The V and J ends lost 7 bases and 0 bases respectively, with 14 bases between them. The CDR3 loop spans 14 amino acids. The CDR3 is CASGRTENSYEQYF. The CDR3, as DNA: TGTGCCAGCGGCAGAACAGAGAACTCCTACGAGCAGTACTTC.

This clone was detected a few times. V usage is TRBV12-3 or TRBV12-4 and J usage is TRBJ2-1, with TRBD2 matching 13 bases. Trimming at V came to 6 bases and at J to 8 bases, leaving 1 base not matched to a gene. The CDR3 is 13 amino acids. The CDR3 nucleotides are TGTGCCAGCAGGACTAGCGGGAGGTATGAGCAGTTCTTC. Translation: CASRTSGRYEQFF.

The rearrangement links TRBV7-9 to TRBJ1-1, with TRBD1 as a possible D gene (6 bases). V lost 1 base to trimming and J lost 4 bases, with 10 bases between them. Germline-derived CDR1 and CDR2 are SEHNR and FQNEAQ (reference sequence). The CDR3 contains 14 residues. The CDR3 DNA follows: TGTGCCAGCAGCTTAGACAGGGCCGCCACTGAAGCTTTCTTT. It codes for CASSLDRAATEAFF.

V gene TRBV3-1 (or the pseudogene TRBV3-2) combines with J gene TRBJ2-3; 9 nucleotides line up with TRBD1. The CDR3 runs 14 residues. Trimming took 6 bases from V and 4 from J; bases not matched to a gene: 5. Germline CDR1 reads LGHDT; CDR2 reads YNNKEL (reference sequence). The DNA of the CDR3 is TGTGCCAGCAGTCTACAGGGGGCTTCAGATACGCAGTATTTT. Amino acid sequence: CASSLQGASDTQYF.

The chain joins TRBV28 to TRBJ1-2, with 7 bases matching TRBD1. The CDR3 covers 16 residues. Germline V gene lookup returns CDR1 MDHEN and CDR2 SYDVKM. Trimming removed 4 bases from V and 4 bases from J; junction bases left unmatched: 12. In nucleotides, the CDR3 is TGTGCCAGCAGTTCATATAGACAGGGTCCTAGCTATGGCTACACCTTC. Amino acid sequence: CASSSYRQGPSYGYTF.

The V gene is TRBV5-5, the J gene TRBJ1-1, with TRBD1 as a possible D gene (5 bases). The V end was cut by 0 bases, the J end by 0 bases, with 9 bases between. In germline, CDR1 is SGHKS, CDR2 YYEKEE (reference sequence). CDR3 length equals 15 residues. Written as DNA, the CDR3 is TGTGCCAGCAGCTTGGGCGGGGGGGTGAACACTGAAGCTTTCTTT. It is translated as CASSLGGGVNTEAFF.

The chain recombines TRBV5-4 with TRBJ1-6; the D is unclear. CDR3 length equals 13 residues. The V gene lost 3 bases and the J gene lost 7 bases, with 8 bases spanning the gap. Germline lookup yields CDR1 SGHNT and CDR2 YYREEE (reference sequence). CDR3 coding DNA: TGTGCCAGCAGCTATCTAGAGAATTCACCCCTCCACTTT. Translation gives CASSYLENSPLHF.

This chain connects TRBV2 to TRBJ1-1; D gene unclear. CDR1 is SNHLY, CDR2 FYNNEI, per germline. The V gene lost 1 base and the J gene lost 1 base, with 7 bases spanning the gap. The CDR3 loop spans 14 amino acids. CDR3 DNA sequence: TGTGCCAGCAGTGAAGTGCGGAAGAACACTGAAGCTTTCTTT. Its translation: CASSEVRKNTEAFF. The full variable domain, in which reference TRBV2 and TRBJ1-1 provide the parts outside the CDR3, is EPEVTQTPSHQVTQMGQEVILRCVPISNHLYFYWYRQILGQKVEFLVSFYNNEISEKSEIFDDQFSVERPDGSNFTLKIRSTKLEDSAMYFCASSEVRKNTEAFFGQGTRLTVV.

The rearrangement links TRBV2 to TRBJ2-1; the match to TRBD2 covers 7 bases. Looked up from germline, CDR1 is SNHLY and CDR2 is FYNNEI. The CDR3 covers 16 residues. J was trimmed by 9 bases and V by 6 bases; bases with no gene match: 17. The CDR3 DNA is TGTGCCAGCAGCCCCGGTAGGGGCGGGAGTTTCGGTGAGCAGTTCTTC. Translated, it gives CASSPGRGGSFGEQFF.

The chain joins TRBV2 to TRBJ1-5; 7 nucleotides match TRBD1. With 6 bases clipped from V and 4 bases from J, the junction kept 6 bases outside the gene matches. The CDR3 consists of 14 residues. Germline-derived CDR1 and CDR2 are SNHLY and FYNNEI. The CDR3, as DNA: TGTGCCAGCAGCTCTAGGGGGCGTAATCAGCCCCAGCATTTT. Translated, it gives CASSSRGRNQPQHF.

The rearrangement uses TRBV19 and TRBJ2-3, with 14 nucleotides matching TRBD2. This CDR3 is 17 amino acids long. Germline trimming cut 3 bases from V and 3 bases from J; bases unmatched to any gene: 5. Per the germline V gene, CDR1 is LNHDA and CDR2 is SQIVND (reference sequence). CDR3 loop: CASSIKGTSGRTDTQYF. As DNA, the CDR3 is TGTGCCAGTAGTATTAAAGGGACTAGCGGGAGAACAGATACGCAGTATTTT.

The rearrangement uses TRBV28 and TRBJ2-2, with TRBD1 identical over 7 bases. Germline CDR1 reads MDHEN; CDR2 reads SYDVKM. The CDR3 is 19 amino acids. J lost 2 bases, V lost 4 bases, and 16 bases had no gene match. The CDR3 is CASSSTYSWDRLNTGELFF. CDR3 nucleotide sequence: TGTGCCAGCAGTTCCACGTATTCCTGGGACAGACTTAACACCGGGGAGCTGTTTTTT.

This sequence joins TRBV4-2 and TRBJ2-2, with D perhaps matching TRBD2 (6 bases). CDR1 and CDR2 from the germline V gene are LGHNA and YNFKEQ. Trimming took off 4 bases at V and 1 base at J, with 13 bases between the two ends. The CDR3 consists of 16 residues. The CDR3 sequence is CASSPRAGRNTGELFF. CDR3 sequence (DNA): TGTGCCAGCAGCCCAAGGGCGGGAAGGAACACCGGGGAGCTGTTTTTT.

The genes are TRBV7-2 and TRBJ1-2, with 9 bases that match TRBD1. CDR1 SGHTA and CDR2 FQGNSA come from the germline V gene. V was clipped by 6 bases and J by 7 bases; unmatched bases: 6. This CDR3 comprises 13 residues. CDR3 amino acids: CASRLTGGGGYTF. CDR3 sequence (DNA): TGTGCCAGCAGACTAACAGGGGGCGGTGGCTACACCTTC.

The chain combines TRBV2 with TRBJ2-7; 12 bases agree with TRBD2. The germline V gene has CDR1 SNHLY and CDR2 FYNNEI. The V gene end was trimmed by 6 bases and the J gene end by 2 bases; junction bases not matched to a gene: 5. This CDR3 is built from 15 residues. CDR3 nucleotides: TGTGCCAGCAGAGCTAGCGGGGGGGCCCCCTACGAGCAGTACTTC. Its translation: CASRASGGAPYEQYF.

The chain uses TRBV27 and TRBJ1-4; TRBD1 is a possible D gene (5 bases). Trimming cost V 4 bases and J 3 bases, with 12 bases left between them. The germline V gene encodes CDR1 MNHEY and CDR2 SMNVEV (reference sequence). This CDR3 comprises 15 residues. CDR3 sequence (DNA): TGTGCCAGCAGTTCTTCTTTGACAGCTAATGAAAAACTGTTTTTT. Its protein is CASSSSLTANEKLFF.

The chain carries TRBV28 and TRBJ2-7; 9 positions match TRBD2. Unmatched junction bases numbered 21, after V lost 6 bases and J lost 12 bases. Germline CDR1 reads MDHEN; CDR2 reads SYDVKM. This CDR3 spans 16 amino acids. The DNA for the CDR3 is TGTGCCAGCAGCCCCCCCGGGACTAGCACCTCACATAACGGGTACTTC. Translating gives CASSPPGTSTSHNGYF.

The chain couples TRBV10-3 to TRBJ1-2, with 10 bases identical to TRBD1. The V and J ends lost 11 bases and 0 bases, in that order; junction bases with no gene match: 9. Germline lookup yields CDR1 ENHRY and CDR2 SYGVKD. This CDR3 has 15 residues. CDR3 nucleotide sequence: TGTGCCGTTGGGGACAGGGGAACCTCTAACTATGGCTACACCTTC. Protein: CAVGDRGTSNYGYTF.

This chain uses TRBV27 with TRBJ2-7; 8 bases are shared with TRBD1. Germline loops: CDR1 MNHEY, CDR2 SMNVEV (reference sequence). With V trimmed by 3 bases and J by 3 bases, 4 bases remained unmatched. The CDR3 has 14 residues. The CDR3 region is CASSLSGGFYEQYF. Here the CDR3 DNA reads TGTGCCAGCAGTTTGTCAGGGGGCTTCTACGAGCAGTACTTC.

The rearrangement links TRBV4-1 to TRBJ2-1; TRBD2 agrees at 14 bases. With V trimmed by 4 bases and J by 3 bases, 11 bases remained unmatched. CDR1 is MGHRA, CDR2 YSYEKL, per germline. The CDR3 totals 19 residues. The CDR3 DNA is TGCGCCAGCAGCCCGCGCCCAGGGACTAGCGGGGGCCTCTACAATGAGCAGTTCTTC. Translation: CASSPRPGTSGGLYNEQFF.

CDR3 coding DNA: TGTGCCAGCAGCTTAGCGGCTAGCGGGGGCCAAGAGACCCAGTACTTC. It codes for CASSLAASGGQETQYF. J is TRBJ2-5 and V is TRBV7-2, with TRBD2 identical over 10 bases. Trimming cost V 0 bases and J 1 base; bases outside gene matches: 2. Germline lookup yields CDR1 SGHTA and CDR2 FQGNSA. The CDR3 sequence is 16 residues long.

This clone has just one count. This chain links TRBV6-6 with TRBJ2-5, with unresolved D. The CDR3 loop spans 13 amino acids. Deletions cut 4 bases from V and 1 base from J, with 7 bases between. Looked up from germline, CDR1 is MNHNY and CDR2 is SVGAGI (reference sequence). CDR3 sequence (DNA): TGTGCCAGCAGTTTGCGCCTCCAAGAGACCCAGTACTTC. It encodes CASSLRLQETQYF.

The gene calls are TRBV6-6 and TRBJ2-1, with 8 nucleotides matching TRBD2. This CDR3 region has 15 residues. Germline V CDR1 and CDR2: MNHNY, SVGAGI (reference sequence). J was trimmed by 2 bases and V by 10 bases; bases with no gene match: 10. The DNA of the CDR3 is TGTGCCAACTCGTTCGGCGGGGGGACCTACAATGAGCAGTTCTTC. Translating gives CANSFGGGTYNEQFF.

This rearrangement joins TRBV28 to TRBJ2-7, with 12 bases lining up with TRBD2. The CDR3 covers 14 residues. After removal of 6 bases from V and 6 bases from J, the junction contained 6 bases not matched to a gene. Germline loops: CDR1 MDHEN, CDR2 SYDVKM. CDR3 in DNA: TGTGCCAGCAGGCTAGCGGGAGGGCTTGGCGAGCAGTACTTC. Amino acids: CASRLAGGLGEQYF.